The 14 T cell receptor beta chains below were found in one sample sequenced in a study of cytomegalovirus exposure and HLA in healthy donors. Method: immunoSEQ multiplex PCR; TCRdb's copy keeps in-frame clones and lacks some. This table holds some 120,000 clones, 85% found once. Sequenced sample: PBMCs. These receptors were taken from a woman aged 30 to 39 in good health and CMV-seronegative.

Turning to this clone: Mismatch with germline at one junction end may stem from a read error. The chain employs TRBV30 and TRBJ2-5, with 10 bases matching TRBD2. Looked up from germline, CDR1 is GTSNPN and CDR2 is SVGIG (reference sequence). The CDR3 is 16 amino acids. The CDR3 region is CAWSGFSGGPQVTQYF. The CDR3, as DNA: TGTGCCTGGAGTGGTTTTAGCGGGGGGCCCCAAGTGACCCAGTACTTC.

The CDR3 loop reads CARSLVASGGSSTDTQYF. The CDR3 DNA reads TGTGCCAGAAGCTTGGTTGCTAGCGGGGGGTCTAGCACAGATACGCAGTATTTT. This rearrangement joins TRBV5-3 to TRBJ2-3, with TRBD2 matching over 11 bases. TRBV5-3 is filed as an ORF, its function uncertain. This CDR3 spans 18 amino acids. Trimming at V came to 0 bases and at J to 0 bases, leaving 6 bases not matched to a gene.

This sequence joins TRBV29-1 and TRBJ1-2; no clear D gene. V was clipped by 4 bases and J by 6 bases, with 12 bases between them. The germline V gene has CDR1 SQVTM and CDR2 ANQGSEA. This CDR3 is built from 12 residues. The DNA of the CDR3 is TGCAGCGTTGCCCGGGGAAACGATGGCTACACCTTC. Protein product: CSVARGNDGYTF.

The chain recombines TRBV7-8 with TRBJ1-1; 8 nucleotides agree with TRBD1. Germline values: CDR1 SGHVS, CDR2 FQNEAQ. The CDR3 loop spans 15 amino acids. With V trimmed by 5 bases and J by 3 bases, 8 bases remained unmatched. The CDR3 nucleotides are TGTGCCAGCAGCCCCAGCCGGGACAGGCACACTGAAGCTTTCTTT. Translating gives CASSPSRDRHTEAFF.

The V and J genes are TRBV10-3 and TRBJ1-1, with 7 bases lining up with TRBD1. CDR3 size: 13 residues. Unmatched junction bases numbered 6, after V lost 4 bases and J lost 7 bases. The germline gives CDR1 ENHRY, CDR2 SYGVKD. The CDR3 nucleotides are TGTGCCATCAGTGCCCAGGGGGTAAATGAAGCTTTCTTT. Amino acids: CAISAQGVNEAFF.

About this clone: Other nucleotide sequences in the sample specify the same CDR3. The chain links TRBV2 to TRBJ1-6; D is possibly TRBD1 (6 bases). The CDR3 runs to 15 residues. Trimming stripped 6 bases from V and 3 bases from J, with 12 bases between. Looked up from germline, CDR1 is SNHLY and CDR2 is FYNNEI. The CDR3 DNA reads TGTGCCAGCAGAACAGGGCCGATCTATAATTCACCCCTCCACTTT. This translates into CASRTGPIYNSPLHF.

This rearrangement joins TRBV6-5 to TRBJ2-7, with a tentative D call TRBD1 (5 bases). V lost 2 bases to trimming and J lost 0 bases, with 11 bases between them. The CDR3 extends over 15 amino acids. Germline V gene lookup returns CDR1 MNHEY and CDR2 SVGAGI. For the CDR3, the DNA is TGTGCCAGCAGTTACAGGGGATCGAGCTCCTACGAGCAGTACTTC. Protein sequence: CASSYRGSSSYEQYF.

The chain is built from TRBV30 and TRBJ1-4; D might be TRBD1 (5 bases). Germline CDR1 and CDR2: GTSNPN and SVGIG (reference sequence). The V end was cut by 3 bases, the J end by 5 bases, with 19 bases between. This CDR3 is built from 16 residues. The CDR3 protein is CAWSAKGRGGNEKLFF. DNA of the CDR3: TGTGCCTGGAGCGCGAAGGGGCGCGGGGGGAATGAAAAACTGTTTTTT.

V is TRBV7-2 and J is TRBJ2-5, with a possible D match to TRBD2 (6 bases). Germline assignment: CDR1 SGHTA and CDR2 FQGNSA. This CDR3 is 16 amino acids long. V was shortened by 5 bases and J by 4 bases, with 20 bases between the two germline ends. The CDR3 sequence: CASSPAVPFGGETQYF. The CDR3 bases are TGTGCCAGCAGCCCCGCCGTTCCCTTCGGGGGAGAGACCCAGTACTTC.

The rearrangement links TRBV15 to TRBJ1-2; D might be TRBD1 (6 bases). V lost 4 bases, J lost 6 bases, and 21 bases lay in between. The germline V gene encodes CDR1 LNHNV and CDR2 YYDKDF (reference sequence). This CDR3 has 16 residues. CDR3 coding DNA: TGTGCCACCAGCAAGGGGGACACGGACTGGTTTAATGGCTACACCTTC. Translation gives CATSKGDTDWFNGYTF.

This rearrangement joins TRBV6-4 to TRBJ2-1, with D tentatively TRBD1 (5 bases). The V end was cut by 5 bases, the J end by 7 bases, with 18 bases between. The CDR3 spans 15 residues. Germline CDR1 is MRHNA and CDR2 is SNTAGT. The CDR3 region has the DNA TGTGCCAGCAGTTATGACGATACCCCAGGGAATGAGCAGTTCTTC. Its protein is CASSYDDTPGNEQFF.

The V call is TRBV11-2, the J call TRBJ2-7; 10 bases are a match to TRBD2. Germline lookup yields CDR1 SGHAT and CDR2 FQNNGV. Trimming took 1 base from V and 0 from J; bases not matched to a gene: 3. CDR3 length equals 16 residues. The CDR3 DNA reads as TGTGCCAGCAGCTTAGTCTCTAGCGGGGGCTCCTACGAGCAGTACTTC. Translating it yields CASSLVSSGGSYEQYF.

The genes are TRBV19 and TRBJ2-1; tentative D call: TRBD1 (6 bases). Looked up from germline, CDR1 is LNHDA and CDR2 is SQIVND (reference sequence). The CDR3 runs 16 residues. Trimming pared 7 bases from V and 0 bases from J, leaving 16 bases between. The CDR3 DNA is TGTGCCAGTACCTTGGACAGTAGAGACTCCTACAATGAGCAGTTCTTC. Encoded protein: CASTLDSRDSYNEQFF.

The rearrangement joins TRBV19 to TRBJ1-1; 9 nucleotides match TRBD1. Per the germline V gene, CDR1 is LNHDA and CDR2 is SQIVND (reference sequence). The CDR3 is made up of 13 amino acids. The ends lost 5 bases at V and 6 bases at J; junction bases unmatched: 4. CDR3 residues: CASSPQGASEAFF. The DNA for the CDR3 is TGTGCCAGTAGTCCACAGGGGGCGTCTGAAGCTTTCTTT.